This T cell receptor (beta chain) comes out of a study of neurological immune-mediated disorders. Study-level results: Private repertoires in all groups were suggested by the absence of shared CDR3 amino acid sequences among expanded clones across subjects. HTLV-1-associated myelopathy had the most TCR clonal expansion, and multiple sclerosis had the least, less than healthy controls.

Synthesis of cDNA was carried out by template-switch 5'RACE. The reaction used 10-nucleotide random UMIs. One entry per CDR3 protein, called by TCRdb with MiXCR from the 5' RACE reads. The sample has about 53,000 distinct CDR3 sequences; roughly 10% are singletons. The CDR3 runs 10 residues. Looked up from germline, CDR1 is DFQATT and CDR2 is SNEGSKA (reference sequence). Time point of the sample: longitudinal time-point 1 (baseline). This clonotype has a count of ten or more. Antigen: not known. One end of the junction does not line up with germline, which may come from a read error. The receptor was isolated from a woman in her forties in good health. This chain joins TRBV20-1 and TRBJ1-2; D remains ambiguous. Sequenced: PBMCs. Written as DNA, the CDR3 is TGCAGTGCGCTACCTTCCGTTCCTATCTTC. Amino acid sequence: CSALPSVPIF.